This TCR beta chain was sequenced during a study of technical replicates of blood from a few donors. The CDR3 has 16 amino acids. Germline V lookup: CDR1 SGHRS, CDR2 YFSETQ. Losses at the gene ends were 0 bases for V and 3 bases for J; bases not matched to a gene: 7. Sequencing used immunoSEQ multiplex PCR; TCRdb keeps in-frame clones, though not all of them. Seen here are about 75,000 clones, 91% observed once, and the top ten hold less than 0.4%. The chain is built from TRBV5-1 and TRBJ2-3, with TRBD2 identical over 7 bases. Sequencing was performed on T cells isolated from PBMCs. The receptor was isolated from a human donor in good health. Some clones in this sample may be carry-over from other donors' samples. The CDR3 sequence is CASSLGGLAVTDTQYF. The CDR3 bases are TGCGCCAGCAGCTTGGGAGGTCTAGCGGTAACAGATACGCAGTATTTT.